Presented here are 10 T cell receptor beta chains from one specimen sequenced in a study of blood T cell repertoires in COVID-19. Generated by immunoSEQ multiplex PCR, the TCRdb table keeps only in-frame clones and is missing some. The sample yields around 100,000 clones, roughly nine tenths seen once. The material sequenced was peripheral blood. The receptors shown here come from a human donor in a cohort sampled during active COVID-19.

This chain links TRBV6-5 with TRBJ2-7; no firm D call. V lost 0 bases and J lost 6, with 3 bases in between. CDR3 length: 11 residues. In germline, CDR1 is MNHEY, CDR2 SVGAGI. The CDR3 region is CASSYSREQYF. The CDR3 bases are TGTGCCAGCAGTTACTCTCGCGAGCAGTACTTC.

This chain connects TRBV6-2 or TRBV6-3 to TRBJ2-5; 11 positions match TRBD2. J was trimmed by 5 bases and V by 6 bases; bases with no gene match: 8. CDR3 size: 15 residues. The germline gives CDR1 MNHEY, CDR2 SVGEGT. The CDR3 nucleotides read TGTGCCAGCAGCTTACTAGCGGGAGACGTGGAGACCCAGTACTTC. It translates to CASSLLAGDVETQYF.

CDR3 region: CASSSARDLFPSGANVLTF. Written as DNA, the CDR3 is TGTGCCAGCAGCTCGGCGCGGGACCTCTTTCCGTCTGGGGCCAACGTCCTGACTTTC. V is TRBV5-5 and J is TRBJ2-6, with D perhaps TRBD2 (6 bases). The CDR3 is 19 amino acids. V lost 3 bases and J 1 base, leaving 20 bases between the germline ends. In germline, CDR1 is SGHKS, CDR2 YYEKEE (reference sequence).

The V call is TRBV5-1, the J call TRBJ1-1; no clear D. This CDR3 comprises 16 residues. Trimming removed 4 bases at V and 4 bases at J, with 20 bases between. Germline loops: CDR1 SGHRS, CDR2 YFSETQ. The CDR3 region is CASSREVGGLSTEAFF. For the CDR3, the DNA is TGCGCCAGCAGCCGGGAAGTAGGTGGTTTGAGCACTGAAGCTTTCTTT.

The table lists this clone with a count of one. This chain uses TRBV5-1 with TRBJ1-5; 9 bases are a match to TRBD1. Germline lookup yields CDR1 SGHRS and CDR2 YFSETQ. The CDR3 has 14 residues. V shed 4 bases and J 5 bases; nucleotides not matched to a gene: 4. The CDR3 nucleotides are TGCGCCAGCAGCCCCGGGACAGGGTATCAGCCCCAGCATTTT. It is translated as CASSPGTGYQPQHF. The full variable domain, its missing parts supplied by reference TRBV5-1 and TRBJ1-5, is KAGVTQTPRYLIKTRGQQVTLSCSPISGHRSVSWYQQTPGQGLQFLFEYFSETQRNKGNFPGRFSGRQFSNSRSEMNVSTLELGDSALYLCASSPGTGYQPQHFGDGTRLSIL.

The chain combines TRBV29-1 with TRBJ1-1; TRBD1 might be the D (5 bases). The CDR3 spans 11 residues. V lost 2 bases, J lost 7 bases, and 8 bases lay in between. Germline V gene data show CDR1 as SQVTM and CDR2 as ANQGSEA. This CDR3 is CSVEPTGEAFF. In nucleotides, the CDR3 is TGCAGCGTTGAACCTACAGGTGAAGCTTTCTTT.

This rearrangement joins TRBV4-2 to TRBJ1-2; weak D call: TRBD1 (6 bases). CDR1 LGHNA and CDR2 YNFKEQ come from the germline V gene. V lost 4 bases and J lost 8, with 11 bases in between. CDR3 length: 12 amino acids. The CDR3 DNA reads TGTGCCAGCAGCCCACAGGGTCTCGGCTACACCTTC. It translates to CASSPQGLGYTF.

This chain uses TRBV5-1 with TRBJ1-1; TRBD1 aligns across 9 bases. CDR3 size: 12 residues. V lost 4 bases and J lost 10; bases outside the gene matches: 5. Germline CDR1 and CDR2: SGHRS and YFSETQ. The DNA of the CDR3 is TGCGCCAGCAGCGGGGACAGGGCGGGAGCTTTCTTT. This encodes CASSGDRAGAFF.

The chain has TRBV9 and TRBJ2-7; 9 bases align to TRBD2. This CDR3 contains 18 residues. Trimming cost V 0 bases and J 4 bases; bases outside gene matches: 14. Germline-derived CDR1 and CDR2 are SGDLS and YYNGEE. The CDR3 protein is CASSVDNRGSGSPYEQYF. CDR3 coding DNA: TGTGCCAGCAGCGTAGACAACCGGGGTAGCGGGAGTCCGTACGAGCAGTACTTC.

The genes are TRBV6-5 and TRBJ1-4; 8 bases map to TRBD1. CDR1 and CDR2 from the germline V gene are MNHEY and SVGAGI. The V and J ends lost 2 bases and 3 bases, in that order; junction bases with no gene match: 2. This CDR3 has 15 residues. CDR3 coding DNA: TGTGCCAGCAGTTACCGACAGGGGTCTAATGAAAAACTGTTTTTT. Translating it yields CASSYRQGSNEKLFF.